Sequencing of this T cell receptor (beta chain) was carried out in a study of blood T cell repertoires in COVID-19. Study-level background: The United States, Italy and Spain provided the acute and convalescent COVID-19 samples. PBMCs, B-cell-depleted T cells, or T cells were the source of the cDNA or gDNA that made up the material.

Per the original methods: Estimation of nucleated cell counts relied on the amplification of reference gene primers. Data came from immunoSEQ multiplex PCR; TCRdb stores just in-frame clones and leaves some out. That table supplies the V and J calls and clone size; D and trimming were determined from the DNA. The data contain 250,000 to 300,000 clones, approximately 90% of them singletons. The CDR3 spans 13 residues. Germline values: CDR1 SGHDT, CDR2 YYEEEE. The V and J ends lost 3 bases and 4 bases respectively, with 8 bases between them. This clonotype was obtained from a woman aged 35 to 49 with acute or convalescent COVID-19. Sequenced: peripheral blood. The chain combines TRBV5-6 with TRBJ1-3; D is possibly TRBD1 (5 bases). The CDR3 region has the DNA TGTGCCAGCAGCTCAGGGCCAGGAAACACCATATATTTT. The encoded protein is CASSSGPGNTIYF.